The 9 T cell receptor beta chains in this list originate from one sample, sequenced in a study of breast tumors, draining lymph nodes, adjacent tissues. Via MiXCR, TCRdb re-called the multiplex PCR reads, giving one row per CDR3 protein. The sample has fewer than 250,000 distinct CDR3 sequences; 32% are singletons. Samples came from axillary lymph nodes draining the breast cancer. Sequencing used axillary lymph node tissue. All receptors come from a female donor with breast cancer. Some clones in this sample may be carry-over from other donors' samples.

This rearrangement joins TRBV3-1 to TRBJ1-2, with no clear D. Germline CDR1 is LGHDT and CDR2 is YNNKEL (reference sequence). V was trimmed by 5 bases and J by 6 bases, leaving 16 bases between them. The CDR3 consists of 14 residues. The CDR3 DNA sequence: TGTGCCAGCAGCTCCCGAGGACGGGGAGATGGCTACACCTTC. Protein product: CASSSRGRGDGYTF.

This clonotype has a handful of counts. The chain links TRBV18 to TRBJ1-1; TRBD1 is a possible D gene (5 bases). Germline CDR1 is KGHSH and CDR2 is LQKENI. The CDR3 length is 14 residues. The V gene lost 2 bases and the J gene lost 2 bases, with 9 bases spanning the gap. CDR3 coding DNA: TGTGCCAGCTCACCAACGGGGGGAAACACTGAAGCTTTCTTT. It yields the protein CASSPTGGNTEAFF.

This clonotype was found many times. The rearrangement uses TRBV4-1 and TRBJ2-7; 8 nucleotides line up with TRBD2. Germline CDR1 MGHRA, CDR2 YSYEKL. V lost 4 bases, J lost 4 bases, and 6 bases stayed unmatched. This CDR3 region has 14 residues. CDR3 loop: CASSPGRAGYEQYF. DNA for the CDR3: TGCGCCAGCAGCCCCGGGAGGGCCGGGTACGAGCAGTACTTC.

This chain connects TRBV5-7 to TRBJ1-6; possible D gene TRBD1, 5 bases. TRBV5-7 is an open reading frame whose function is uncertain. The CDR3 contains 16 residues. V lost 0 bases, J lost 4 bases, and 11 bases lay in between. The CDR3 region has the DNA TGTGCCAGCAGCTTGGGGTCCAGGGCATATAATTCACCCCTCCACTTT. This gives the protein CASSLGSRAYNSPLHF.

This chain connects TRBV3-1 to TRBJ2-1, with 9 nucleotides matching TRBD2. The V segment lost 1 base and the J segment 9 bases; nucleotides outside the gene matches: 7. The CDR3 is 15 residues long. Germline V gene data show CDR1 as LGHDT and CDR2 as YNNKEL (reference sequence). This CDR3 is CASSQGREGFPEQFF. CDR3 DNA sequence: TGTGCCAGCAGCCAAGGGCGGGAGGGTTTCCCTGAGCAGTTCTTC.

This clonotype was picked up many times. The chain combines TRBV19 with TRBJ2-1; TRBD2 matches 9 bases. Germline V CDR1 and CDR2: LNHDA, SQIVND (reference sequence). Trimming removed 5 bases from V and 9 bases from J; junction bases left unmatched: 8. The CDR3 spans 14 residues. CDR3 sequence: CASSRLAGETEQFF. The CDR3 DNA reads TGTGCCAGTAGTCGATTAGCGGGAGAGACTGAGCAGTTCTTC.

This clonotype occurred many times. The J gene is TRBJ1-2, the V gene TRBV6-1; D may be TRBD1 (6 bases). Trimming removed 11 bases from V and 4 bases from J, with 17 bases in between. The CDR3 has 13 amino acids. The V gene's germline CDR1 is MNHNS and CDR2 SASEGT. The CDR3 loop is CALGESGVYGYTF. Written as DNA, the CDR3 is TGTGCCCTCGGGGAATCAGGGGTCTATGGCTACACCTTC.

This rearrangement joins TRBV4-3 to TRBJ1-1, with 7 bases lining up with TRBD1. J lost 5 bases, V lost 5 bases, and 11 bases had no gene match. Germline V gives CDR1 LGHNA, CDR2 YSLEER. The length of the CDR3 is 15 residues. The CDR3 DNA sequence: TGCGCCAGCAGCACCCGAACAGGGGAGGGAACTGAAGCTTTCTTT. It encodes CASSTRTGEGTEAFF.

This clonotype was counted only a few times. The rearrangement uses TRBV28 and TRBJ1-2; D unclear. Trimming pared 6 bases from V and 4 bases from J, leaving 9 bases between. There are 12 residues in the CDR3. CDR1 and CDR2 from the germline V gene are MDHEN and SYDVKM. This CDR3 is CASRPAGYGYTF. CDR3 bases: TGTGCCAGCAGGCCGGCCGGCTATGGCTACACCTTC.